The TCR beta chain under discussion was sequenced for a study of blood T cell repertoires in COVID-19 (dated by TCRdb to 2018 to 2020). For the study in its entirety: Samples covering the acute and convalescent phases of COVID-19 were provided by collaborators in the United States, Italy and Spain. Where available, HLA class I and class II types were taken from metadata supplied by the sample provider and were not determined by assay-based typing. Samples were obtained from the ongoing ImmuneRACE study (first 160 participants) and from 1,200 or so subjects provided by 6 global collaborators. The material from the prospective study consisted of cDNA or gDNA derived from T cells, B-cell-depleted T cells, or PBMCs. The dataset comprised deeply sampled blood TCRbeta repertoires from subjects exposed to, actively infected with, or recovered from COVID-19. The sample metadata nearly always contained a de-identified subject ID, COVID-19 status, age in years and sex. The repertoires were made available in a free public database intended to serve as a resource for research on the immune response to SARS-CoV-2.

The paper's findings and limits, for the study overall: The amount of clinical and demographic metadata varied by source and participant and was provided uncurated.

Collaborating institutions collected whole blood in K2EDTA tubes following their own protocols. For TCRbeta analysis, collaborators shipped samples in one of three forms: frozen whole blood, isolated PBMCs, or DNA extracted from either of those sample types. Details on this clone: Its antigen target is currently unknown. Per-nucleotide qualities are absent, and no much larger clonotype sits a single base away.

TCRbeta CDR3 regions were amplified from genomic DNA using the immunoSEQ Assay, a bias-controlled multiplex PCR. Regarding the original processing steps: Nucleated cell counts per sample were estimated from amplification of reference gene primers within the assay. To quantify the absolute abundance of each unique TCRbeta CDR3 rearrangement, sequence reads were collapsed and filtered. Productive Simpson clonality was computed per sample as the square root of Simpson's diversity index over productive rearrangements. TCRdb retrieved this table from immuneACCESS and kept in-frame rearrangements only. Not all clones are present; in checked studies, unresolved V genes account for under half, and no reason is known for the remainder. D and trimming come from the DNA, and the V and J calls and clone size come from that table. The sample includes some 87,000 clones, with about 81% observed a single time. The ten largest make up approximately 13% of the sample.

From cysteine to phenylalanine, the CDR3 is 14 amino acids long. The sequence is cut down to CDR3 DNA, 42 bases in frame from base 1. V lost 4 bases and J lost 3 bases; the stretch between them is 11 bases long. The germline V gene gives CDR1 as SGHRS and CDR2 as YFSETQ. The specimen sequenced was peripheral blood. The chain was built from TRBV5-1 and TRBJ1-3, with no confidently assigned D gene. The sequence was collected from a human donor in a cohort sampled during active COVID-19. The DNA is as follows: TGCGCCAGCAGCCCCGACACTGATGGAAACACCATATATTTT. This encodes CASSPDTDGNTIYF.